A single sample is the source of the 31 T cell receptor beta chains below, sequenced in a study of TIL therapy for anti-PD-1-resistant metastatic lung cancer. The time point here: pre-treatment sample, taken before nivolumab and TIL therapy. The libraries were made with immunoSEQ v3. Profiled with immunoSEQ multiplex PCR; TCRdb holds only in-frame clones, not every one. This table holds over 20,000 clones, around 81% found once. This material consisted of blood, taken at baseline. Receptors originate from a person between 25 and 79 years old with non-small cell lung cancer.

This rearrangement joins TRBV6-1 to TRBJ2-2; 8 bases align to TRBD2. The germline gives CDR1 MNHNS, CDR2 SASEGT. J gave up 4 bases and V 8 bases, and 6 bases lay outside the gene matches. CDR3 size: 14 residues. The CDR3 DNA sequence: TGTGCCAGCCGGGGGGGGACTATCACCGGGGAGCTGTTTTTT. Its translation is CASRGGTITGELFF.

The rearrangement uses TRBV28 and TRBJ1-3; possible D gene TRBD1, 5 bases. The germline V gene encodes CDR1 MDHEN and CDR2 SYDVKM. Between the trimmed V and J ends, which lost 5 bases and 0 bases, there was a span of 8 bases. The CDR3 totals 14 residues. Here the CDR3 DNA reads TGTGCCAGCAGTCGGGGGAGCTCTGGAAACACCATATATTTT. It yields the protein CASSRGSSGNTIYF.

The V call is TRBV19, the J call TRBJ1-6, with D unresolved. From germline, CDR1 is LNHDA and CDR2 SQIVND (reference sequence). Trimming pared 2 bases from V and 0 bases from J, leaving 20 bases between. The CDR3 consists of 20 residues. CDR3 nucleotides: TGTGCCAGTAGTATAAGAAAAGCCGGCGCTAGTAGCTCCTATAATTCACCCCTCCACTTT. Translation gives CASSIRKAGASSSYNSPLHF.

The CDR3 region is CASSLSAGASQFF. As DNA, the CDR3 is TGTGCCAGCAGCTTATCGGCGGGAGCCTCGCAGTTCTTC. V and J are TRBV5-6 and TRBJ2-1; 7 bases are shared with TRBD2. The CDR3 is 13 amino acids. V gave up 2 bases and J gave up 12 bases; unmatched junction bases: 8. Germline CDR1 reads SGHDT; CDR2 reads YYEEEE.

On this clone: The identical CDR3 is also encoded by other nucleotide sequences in the sample. This chain connects TRBV5-1 to TRBJ2-1, with D perhaps TRBD1 or TRBD2 (8 bases each). CDR1 is SGHRS, CDR2 YFSETQ, per germline. CDR3 length equals 18 residues. V lost 7 bases and J 5 bases, leaving 28 bases between the germline ends. CDR3: CASRPTGESGSWNNEQFF. CDR3 bases: TGCGCCAGCCGACCGACAGGGGAGAGCGGGAGTTGGAACAATGAGCAGTTCTTC.

V and J are TRBV5-4 and TRBJ2-7; D perhaps matches TRBD2 (6 bases). The CDR3 has 14 amino acids. V was cut by 4 bases and J by 2 bases, with 13 bases left in between. Germline CDR1 SGHNT, CDR2 YYREEE (reference sequence). The chain's CDR3 is CASSRDSATYEQYF. CDR3 in DNA: TGTGCCAGCAGCAGGGACTCCGCGACCTACGAGCAGTACTTC.

The chain couples TRBV6-5 to TRBJ1-1; D gene uncertain. Germline assignment: CDR1 MNHEY and CDR2 SVGAGI. The CDR3 runs to 15 residues. V lost 5 bases and J 1 base, leaving 14 bases between the germline ends. CDR3 DNA sequence: TGTGCCAGCAGTCCCGTTGACGGCAGGAACACTGAAGCTTTCTTT. Translated: CASSPVDGRNTEAFF.

This clone was found a few times. The chain employs TRBV5-3 and TRBJ2-1, with 13 bases that match TRBD2. TRBV5-3 is sorted into the ORF group, with uncertain function. The CDR3 sequence is 17 residues long. V shed 1 base and J 7 bases; nucleotides not matched to a gene: 8. Written as DNA, the CDR3 is TGTGCCAGAAGCTTGTATCGACTAGCGGGGGGTGTAAATGAGCAGTTCTTC. This sequence encodes CARSLYRLAGGVNEQFF.

The V gene is TRBV27, the J gene TRBJ2-1; 10 bases line up with TRBD1. The CDR3 is 15 amino acids. V gave up 6 bases and J gave up 6 bases; unmatched junction bases: 8. Germline V gene sequence: CDR1 MNHEY, CDR2 SMNVEV (reference sequence). As DNA, the CDR3 is TGTGCCAGCAGCTCTCCGGGACAGGGGCGCAATGAGCAGTTCTTC. Translated: CASSSPGQGRNEQFF.

This clone was picked up a small number of times. V is TRBV5-1 and J is TRBJ2-1; 7 bases agree with TRBD2. V lost 0 bases, J lost 3 bases, and 12 bases stayed unmatched. CDR1 is SGHRS and CDR2 is YFSETQ in the germline V gene. This CDR3 comprises 18 residues. CDR3 coding DNA: TGCGCCAGCAGCTTGGCAAGCGGGACTTACCAGAACTACAATGAGCAGTTCTTC. Translated, it gives CASSLASGTYQNYNEQFF.

The chain is built from TRBV7-9 and TRBJ1-2; the D gene is possibly TRBD1 (5 bases). The length of the CDR3 is 14 residues. The germline CDR1 and CDR2 sequences are SEHNR and FQNEAQ (reference sequence). Trimming stripped 5 bases from V and 8 bases from J, with 18 bases between. The DNA of the CDR3 is TGTGCCAGCAGCCCCTGGGAGGGACCACGGGGCTACACCTTC. This encodes CASSPWEGPRGYTF.

This chain joins TRBV29-1 and TRBJ1-1; D perhaps matches TRBD1 (5 bases). V dropped 5 bases and J dropped 7 bases, with 11 bases sitting between them. The germline V gene has CDR1 SQVTM and CDR2 ANQGSEA. The CDR3 is 11 residues long. The DNA for the CDR3 is TGCAGCGTTAATCTGGGACTTGAAGCTTTCTTT. Translation: CSVNLGLEAFF.

The chain recombines TRBV5-1 with TRBJ2-6; 9 nucleotides agree with TRBD1. V lost 4 bases and J lost 2; bases outside the gene matches: 13. The CDR3 extends over 19 amino acids. Germline CDR1 reads SGHRS; CDR2 reads YFSETQ. The CDR3 DNA reads as TGCGCCAGCAGCCCCAGCTCCGGGACAGGGTCTACTGGGGCCAACGTCCTGACTTTC. It specifies CASSPSSGTGSTGANVLTF.

This chain connects TRBV9 to TRBJ2-4, with a possible D match to TRBD1 (5 bases). Germline V lookup: CDR1 SGDLS, CDR2 YYNGEE. Trimming pared 0 bases from V and 8 bases from J, leaving 9 bases between. CDR3 size: 13 residues. This CDR3 is CASSVEVTDIQYF. The CDR3 DNA follows: TGTGCCAGCAGCGTAGAGGTGACAGACATTCAGTACTTC.

The chain is built from TRBV6-5 and TRBJ1-6; D unresolved. This CDR3 spans 13 amino acids. Germline CDR1 reads MNHEY; CDR2 reads SVGAGI. Trimming shortened V by 6 bases and J by 14 bases, and 17 bases separated the two germline ends. The CDR3 sequence: CASSLQQTPTLHF. CDR3 in DNA: TGTGCCAGCAGCCTCCAGCAGACACCAACCCTCCACTTT.

The chain links TRBV10-1 to TRBJ2-1; 13 bases fit TRBD2. Germline CDR1 reads WNHNN; CDR2 reads SYGVQD (reference sequence). With V trimmed by 2 bases and J by 8 bases, 3 bases remained unmatched. There are 15 residues in the CDR3. Written as DNA, the CDR3 is TGCGCCAGCAGTGAGACTAGCGGGAGGGTCGATGAGCAGTTCTTC. Its translation is CASSETSGRVDEQFF.

The J gene is TRBJ2-5, the V gene TRBV11-2; 10 bases match TRBD2. Per germline, CDR1 SGHAT and CDR2 FQNNGV. The CDR3 totals 15 residues. Trimming removed 7 bases from V and 4 bases from J; junction bases left unmatched: 9. CDR3 loop: CASTSLAGDGETQYF. In nucleotides, the CDR3 is TGTGCCAGCACTTCCCTAGCGGGGGACGGAGAGACCCAGTACTTC.

The genes are TRBV28 and TRBJ2-7, with 8 nucleotides matching TRBD1. V lost 5 bases to trimming and J lost 2 bases; unmatched junction nucleotides: 5. CDR1 is MDHEN and CDR2 is SYDVKM in the germline V gene. The CDR3 is made up of 14 amino acids. DNA of the CDR3: TGTGCCAGCAGTGGGATGACAGGGGCCTACGAGCAGTACTTC. Its protein product is CASSGMTGAYEQYF.

The J gene is TRBJ2-7, the V gene TRBV5-4, with 10 bases aligning to TRBD2. The length of the CDR3 is 16 residues. V lost 2 bases to trimming and J lost 5 bases; unmatched junction nucleotides: 10. Germline V gene lookup returns CDR1 SGHNT and CDR2 YYREEE (reference sequence). The CDR3 DNA is TGTGCCAGCAGCTTAGAACCGGGACTAGCGACCGACGAGCAGTACTTC. Translating gives CASSLEPGLATDEQYF.

This chain links TRBV7-8 with TRBJ1-1; D gene uncertain. There are 14 residues in the CDR3. The V and J ends lost 4 bases and 1 base respectively, with 10 bases between them. CDR1 is SGHVS and CDR2 is FQNEAQ in the germline V gene. The CDR3 here is CASSSFTGNTEAFF. CDR3 sequence (DNA): TGTGCCAGCAGCTCATTCACCGGGAACACTGAAGCTTTCTTT.

The rearrangement uses TRBV5-4 and TRBJ1-5, with 8 bases fitting TRBD1. The CDR3 covers 14 residues. CDR1 is SGHNT, CDR2 YYREEE, per germline (reference sequence). V lost 3 bases, J lost 6 bases, and 5 bases stayed unmatched. The CDR3 nucleotides are TGTGCCAGCAGCTCGGACAGGGCAAGTCAGCCCCAGCATTTT. Residues: CASSSDRASQPQHF.

This chain uses TRBV9 with TRBJ1-2; the match to TRBD1 covers 7 bases. Trimming removed 4 bases from V and 4 bases from J; junction bases left unmatched: 10. Germline assignment: CDR1 SGDLS and CDR2 YYNGEE. This CDR3 has 15 residues. CDR3 nucleotide sequence: TGTGCCAGCAGCCCCCAGCCTTCAGGGGGCTATGGCTACACCTTC. Translating it yields CASSPQPSGGYGYTF. The variable domain in full, completed from reference TRBV9 and TRBJ1-2, reads DSGVTQTPKHLITATGQRVTLRCSPRSGDLSVYWYQQSLDQGLQFLIQYYNGEERAKGNILERFSAQQFPDLHSELNLSSLELGDSALYFCASSPQPSGGYGYTFGSGTRLTVV.

Worth noting for this clone: Relative to the germline gene, one junction end is altered; a read error may explain this. The chain joins TRBV7-6 to TRBJ2-2; TRBD1 agrees at 8 bases. Germline CDR1 is SGHVS and CDR2 is FNYEAQ. The CDR3 totals 16 residues. The CDR3: CASSPQTGANAGELFF. CDR3 nucleotides: TGTGCCAGCAGCCCCCAGACAGGGGCGAACGCCGGGGAGCTGTTTTTT.

This chain joins TRBV6-1 and TRBJ1-1; D is unresolved. The germline gives CDR1 MNHNS, CDR2 SASEGT. The CDR3 spans 14 residues. V was trimmed by 3 bases and J by 0 bases, leaving 8 bases between them. CDR3 in DNA: TGTGCCAGCAGTGATATTGTGCTGAACACTGAAGCTTTCTTT. Amino acid sequence: CASSDIVLNTEAFF.

This clone was detected only once. This sequence joins TRBV28 and TRBJ1-2; D call uncertain. From germline, CDR1 is MDHEN and CDR2 SYDVKM. The CDR3 totals 11 residues. The germline V and J ends were trimmed by 5 bases and 7 bases, with 8 bases remaining between them. In nucleotides, the CDR3 is TGTGCCAGCAGTGAGGGAAGTGGCTACACCTTC. This encodes CASSEGSGYTF.

The chain's CDR3 is CATQAGQGNHEQYF. The CDR3 DNA sequence: TGTGCCACTCAGGCGGGACAGGGGAATCACGAGCAGTACTTC. J is TRBJ2-7 and V is TRBV7-2; 10 bases agree with TRBD1. Germline values: CDR1 SGHTA, CDR2 FQGNSA. The ends lost 10 bases at V and 5 bases at J; junction bases unmatched: 11. CDR3 size: 14 residues.

The chain joins TRBV2 to TRBJ2-2; TRBD1 matches at 8 bases. The CDR3 is 18 residues long. V lost 2 bases, J lost 2 bases, and 10 bases stayed unmatched. Germline V lookup: CDR1 SNHLY, CDR2 FYNNEI. CDR3 loop: CASSEPGQGIINTGELFF. The DNA of the CDR3 is TGTGCCAGCAGTGAACCCGGACAGGGAATAATTAACACCGGGGAGCTGTTTTTT.

This sequence joins TRBV7-2 and TRBJ1-5, with unresolved D. The germline V gene encodes CDR1 SGHTA and CDR2 FQGNSA. The V gene lost 2 bases and the J gene lost 0 bases, with 11 bases spanning the gap. This CDR3 has 16 residues. The CDR3 coding sequence is TGTGCCAGCAGCTTATCTCACGGTTATAGCAATCAGCCCCAGCATTTT. Amino acid sequence: CASSLSHGYSNQPQHF.

This clone appeared a few times. The gene calls are TRBV6-5 and TRBJ1-6, with D possibly being TRBD1 (6 bases). Germline CDR1 is MNHEY and CDR2 is SVGAGI. The germline V and J ends were trimmed by 8 bases and 4 bases, with 12 bases remaining between them. This CDR3 has 14 residues. Here the CDR3 reads CASGGRSYNSPLHF. The CDR3 DNA follows: TGTGCCAGCGGGGGCCGGAGTTATAATTCACCCCTCCACTTT.

This clone was seen once. The chain recombines TRBV7-2 with TRBJ2-7, with TRBD2 matching over 8 bases. CDR3 length equals 16 residues. Germline V gene sequence: CDR1 SGHTA, CDR2 FQGNSA. J gave up 1 base and V 4 bases, and 9 bases lay outside the gene matches. CDR3 nucleotides: TGTGCCAGCAGCTCCTATAGCGGGATCGGTTCCTACGAGCAGTACTTC. Amino acid sequence: CASSSYSGIGSYEQYF.

The V and J genes are TRBV6-1 and TRBJ1-4; D remains ambiguous. The V gene's germline CDR1 is MNHNS and CDR2 SASEGT. The CDR3 has 15 amino acids. Trimming left V 2 bases short and J 3 bases short, with 10 bases between. The CDR3 region has the DNA TGTGCCAGCAGTGAATTAATGAGGGCTAATGAAAAACTGTTTTTT. The encoded protein is CASSELMRANEKLFF.